This T cell receptor (beta chain) derives from a study of T cell responses to AZD1222 COVID-19 vaccine. Study summary: Analyses pooled second doses at about 4 or about 12 weeks. Study-level findings and limits: Most donors were white British, females outnumbered males, and clonal diversity was possibly underestimated. An increase in Spike-specific TCR breadth and depth was observed after two AZD1222 doses.

The count of this clone is one. Its antigen is undetermined. The assay was immunoSEQ multiplex PCR, and TCRdb's table has in-frame clones only and misses some. Among some 85,000 clones listed, approximately 86% were seen once. V trimming: 0 bases; J trimming: 0 bases; junction bases outside the gene matches: 8. The CDR3 is 18 residues long. Per the germline V gene, CDR1 is ENHRY and CDR2 is SYGVKD. This TCR was sampled from an adult in good health. The source was peripheral blood, collected on day 0 of AZD1222 vaccination. The chain links TRBV10-3 to TRBJ1-5; 7 bases are a match to TRBD1. CDR3 nucleotide sequence: TGTGCCATCAGTGAGTCCCGGGACAGTGATTATAGCAATCAGCCCCAGCATTTT. It specifies CAISESRDSDYSNQPQHF.